The 27 T cell receptor beta chains below were found in one sample sequenced in a study of T cell responses to AZD1222 COVID-19 vaccine. The data were produced by immunoSEQ multiplex PCR, yet TCRdb's version contains in-frame clones alone and is incomplete. The sample shows roughly 150,000 clones, about 89% of them seen only once. The sequencing here drew on peripheral blood, taken on day 0 of AZD1222 vaccination. The receptors here all came from an adult in good health.

This sequence joins TRBV7-2 and TRBJ2-5, with a tentative D call TRBD1 (5 bases). Trimming shortened V by 1 base and J by 3 bases, and 9 bases separated the two germline ends. Per germline, CDR1 SGHTA and CDR2 FQGNSA. CDR3 length: 14 residues. CDR3 residues: CASSLGGSEETQYF. In nucleotides, the CDR3 is TGTGCCAGCAGCTTAGGGGGCTCCGAAGAGACCCAGTACTTC.

This clone was seen a handful of times. The chain employs TRBV5-1 and TRBJ1-1; no firm D call. Trimming stripped 6 bases from V and 5 bases from J, with 17 bases between. Germline loops: CDR1 SGHRS, CDR2 YFSETQ. The CDR3 contains 14 residues. The CDR3 region is CASTLSTRGTEAFF. The CDR3 coding sequence is TGCGCCAGCACTTTGAGTACCCGAGGGACTGAAGCTTTCTTT. The whole variable domain, filled in from reference TRBV5-1 and TRBJ1-1, reads KAGVTQTPRYLIKTRGQQVTLSCSPISGHRSVSWYQQTPGQGLQFLFEYFSETQRNKGNFPGRFSGRQFSNSRSEMNVSTLELGDSALYLCASTLSTRGTEAFFGQGTRLTVV.

This clone showed up just once. CDR3 sequence: CSVGRGETQYF. The CDR3 DNA sequence: TGCAGCGTGGGCAGGGGAGAGACCCAGTACTTC. The V call is TRBV29-1, the J call TRBJ2-5; possible D gene TRBD1, 6 bases. CDR3 size: 11 residues. Trimming stripped 6 bases from V and 4 bases from J, with 9 bases between. Germline values: CDR1 SQVTM, CDR2 ANQGSEA.

The chain couples TRBV10-2 to TRBJ2-4; 10 nucleotides line up with TRBD1. Germline CDR1 and CDR2: WSHSY and SAAADI. The junction had 16 bases not matched to a gene; V was cut back by 9 bases and J by 5 bases. The CDR3 is 17 residues long. The CDR3 sequence: CASGGDHRDRGQNIQYF. The DNA for the CDR3 is TGCGCCAGTGGGGGAGACCACCGGGACAGGGGCCAAAACATTCAGTACTTC.

The chain has TRBV5-6 and TRBJ2-1; D is unclear. CDR1 is SGHDT, CDR2 YYEEEE, per germline. This CDR3 has 13 amino acids. V dropped 0 bases and J dropped 5 bases, with 6 bases sitting between them. CDR3 DNA: TGTGCCAGCAGCTTGGAACCCCACAATGAGCAGTTCTTC. Translated: CASSLEPHNEQFF.

Remarks on this clone: In the same sample, other DNA sequences code for this CDR3. V is TRBV20-1 and J is TRBJ1-3, with D unclear. The V end lost 3 bases, the J end lost 2 bases, and 5 bases lay between the germline ends. CDR3 length equals 12 residues. Germline CDR1 DFQATT, CDR2 SNEGSKA (reference sequence). Here the CDR3 DNA reads TGCAGTGCTAGTACGGCTGGAAACACCATATATTTT. This sequence encodes CSASTAGNTIYF.

This sequence joins TRBV18 and TRBJ2-7; D remains ambiguous. The germline V and J ends were trimmed by 1 base and 3 bases, with 10 bases remaining between them. This CDR3 region has 14 residues. The germline V gene has CDR1 KGHSH and CDR2 LQKENI. The CDR3 spells CASSPQETVYEQYF. The CDR3 region has the DNA TGTGCCAGCTCACCACAGGAAACGGTCTACGAGCAGTACTTC.

The V and J genes are TRBV29-1 and TRBJ2-7, with a possible D match to TRBD1 (5 bases). The CDR3 contains 14 residues. Germline CDR1 and CDR2: SQVTM and ANQGSEA. V was pared by 4 bases and J by 0 bases, with 13 bases between. The CDR3 loop is CSVGRDTSSYEQYF. The CDR3, as DNA: TGCAGCGTTGGCAGGGATACAAGCTCCTACGAGCAGTACTTC.

The chain has TRBV7-3 and TRBJ2-5, with D possibly being TRBD1 (5 bases). Germline values: CDR1 SGHTA, CDR2 FQGTGA. The V gene lost 5 bases and the J gene lost 2 bases, with 9 bases spanning the gap. The CDR3 totals 13 residues. The CDR3 DNA reads as TGTGCCAGCAGCACCAGGGTACAAGAGACCCAGTACTTC. Encoded protein: CASSTRVQETQYF.

V usage is TRBV27 and J usage is TRBJ2-7; D gene uncertain. The CDR3 covers 15 residues. V dropped 3 bases and J dropped 3 bases, with 15 bases sitting between them. CDR1 and CDR2 (germline): MNHEY, SMNVEV (reference sequence). CDR3: CASSFRTEPFYEQYF. For the CDR3, the DNA is TGTGCCAGCAGTTTCAGAACGGAGCCCTTCTACGAGCAGTACTTC.

This chain links TRBV12-5 with TRBJ2-3; D call uncertain. Trimming removed 4 bases at V and 1 base at J, with 6 bases between. Per the germline V gene, CDR1 is LGHNT and CDR2 is FRNRAP. The CDR3 spans 13 residues. The CDR3 region has the DNA TGTGCTAGTGGTTCCCCTGGCACAGATACGCAGTATTTT. Amino acid sequence: CASGSPGTDTQYF.

The rearrangement uses TRBV18 and TRBJ2-5; D is ambiguous. This CDR3 is built from 14 residues. Germline V gene lookup returns CDR1 KGHSH and CDR2 LQKENI. Trimming cost V 0 bases and J 4 bases, with 9 bases left between them. In DNA form, the CDR3 reads TGTGCCAGCTCACCACCGAACTCGCCAGAGACCCAGTACTTC. Its protein product is CASSPPNSPETQYF.

The rearrangement joins TRBV19 to TRBJ1-5; unclear D gene. Trimming shortened V by 3 bases and J by 1 base, and 4 bases separated the two germline ends. Germline V gene sequence: CDR1 LNHDA, CDR2 SQIVND (reference sequence). The CDR3 consists of 13 residues. The CDR3 DNA follows: TGTGCCAGTAGTATTCAAAGCAATCAGCCCCAGCATTTT. It encodes CASSIQSNQPQHF.

The chain couples TRBV11-2 to TRBJ2-3; D not resolved. CDR3 length: 11 residues. Trimming pared 4 bases from V and 8 bases from J, leaving 7 bases between. CDR1 and CDR2 (germline): SGHAT, FQNNGV. This CDR3 is CASSSSPTQYF. As DNA, the CDR3 is TGTGCCAGCAGCTCCTCCCCTACGCAGTATTTT.

The V gene is TRBV6-2 or TRBV6-3, the J gene TRBJ2-7; perhaps TRBD1 as D (6 bases). The CDR3 consists of 16 residues. V lost 2 bases, J lost 6 bases, and 20 bases lay in between. Germline V gene data show CDR1 as MNHEY and CDR2 as SVGEGT. The CDR3 loop reads CASSYGIRTGPFEQYF. DNA for the CDR3: TGTGCCAGCAGTTACGGCATCCGAACAGGGCCTTTCGAGCAGTACTTC.

The chain carries TRBV9 and TRBJ1-2; 7 positions agree with TRBD1. Per germline, CDR1 SGDLS and CDR2 YYNGEE. J was trimmed by 4 bases and V by 5 bases; bases with no gene match: 5. The CDR3 contains 13 residues. The CDR3 coding sequence is TGTGCCAGCAGGTCGGGACAGCCCTATGGCTACACCTTC. Translated: CASRSGQPYGYTF.

The rearrangement uses TRBV3-1 (or the pseudogene TRBV3-2) and TRBJ1-3; 10 bases fit TRBD1. The germline V gene encodes CDR1 LGHDT and CDR2 YNNKEL (reference sequence). This CDR3 contains 21 residues. V trimming: 2 bases; J trimming: 0 bases; junction bases outside the gene matches: 16. This CDR3 reads CASSQPSTGTGDSSSGNTIYF. Here the CDR3 DNA reads TGTGCCAGCAGCCAACCATCCACCGGGACAGGGGACTCGAGCTCTGGAAACACCATATATTTT.

This clone was observed a single time. This chain joins TRBV5-1 and TRBJ1-1; possible D gene TRBD1, 6 bases. V was clipped by 0 bases and J by 3 bases, with 12 bases between them. Germline V gives CDR1 SGHRS, CDR2 YFSETQ. This CDR3 contains 15 residues. CDR3 sequence: CASSLVGGRHTEAFF. DNA for the CDR3: TGCGCCAGCAGCTTGGTTGGGGGCAGACACACTGAAGCTTTCTTT.

The rearrangement links TRBV6-5 to TRBJ1-4; D gene unclear. This CDR3 is 13 amino acids long. V was shortened by 2 bases and J by 8 bases, with 9 bases between the two germline ends. Germline V CDR1 and CDR2: MNHEY, SVGAGI. The CDR3 here is CASSYRVYEKLFF. The CDR3 DNA reads as TGTGCCAGCAGTTACCGGGTATACGAAAAACTGTTTTTT.

With respect to this clone: Different DNA sequences within this sample yield the same CDR3. The chain links TRBV29-1 to TRBJ1-1; unclear D gene. The CDR3 runs to 12 residues. Germline V gene lookup returns CDR1 SQVTM and CDR2 ANQGSEA. Trimming took 4 bases from V and 0 from J, leaving 6 bases between them. The CDR3 sequence: CSVAPMNTEAFF. CDR3 coding DNA: TGCAGCGTTGCCCCCATGAACACTGAAGCTTTCTTT.

This clone was picked up one time. The V call is TRBV24-1, the J call TRBJ1-5; 7 nucleotides match TRBD1. The CDR3 is 14 residues long. From germline, CDR1 is KGHDR and CDR2 SFDVKD. The junction had 6 bases not matched to a gene; V was cut back by 3 bases and J by 8 bases. Here the CDR3 DNA reads TGTGCCACCAGTGATCCGAGGGGGCAGGAGCCCCAGCATTTT. As protein: CATSDPRGQEPQHF.

V is TRBV10-2 and J is TRBJ1-5; D is perhaps TRBD1 (6 bases). Per the germline V gene, CDR1 is WSHSY and CDR2 is SAAADI. CDR3 size: 14 residues. Between the trimmed V and J ends, which lost 3 bases and 6 bases, there was a span of 12 bases. The CDR3 loop reads CASSDGGRPQPQHF. The DNA of the CDR3 is TGCGCCAGCAGTGACGGGGGGCGCCCTCAGCCCCAGCATTTT.

CDR3 sequence reads: CSASEFGRITGSEQYF. The CDR3 DNA reads TGCAGTGCTAGTGAGTTTGGACGGATTACAGGGAGCGAGCAGTACTTC. The V call is TRBV20-1, the J call TRBJ2-7; TRBD1 is a possible D gene (6 bases). Germline V gene lookup returns CDR1 DFQATT and CDR2 SNEGSKA (reference sequence). This CDR3 has 16 residues. Trimming stripped 3 bases from V and 6 bases from J, with 24 bases between.

The chain has TRBV5-6 and TRBJ1-3, with unresolved D. Looked up from germline, CDR1 is SGHDT and CDR2 is YYEEEE. This CDR3 is 13 amino acids long. The V end lost 4 bases, the J end lost 8 bases, and 13 bases lay between the germline ends. The CDR3: CASSLATADTIYF. The CDR3 nucleotides read TGTGCCAGCAGCCTGGCGACCGCGGACACCATATATTTT.

This sequence joins TRBV6-1 and TRBJ1-1; unclear D gene. Germline-derived CDR1 and CDR2 are MNHNS and SASEGT. V lost 2 bases and J 5 bases, leaving 12 bases between the germline ends. This CDR3 region has 14 residues. This CDR3 is CASSETRTLTEAFF. The CDR3 DNA follows: TGTGCCAGCAGTGAAACGAGGACGTTGACTGAAGCTTTCTTT.

This rearrangement joins TRBV7-2 to TRBJ2-5; possible D gene TRBD1, 6 bases. The V end was cut by 2 bases, the J end by 3 bases, with 16 bases between. The CDR3 length is 16 residues. Germline lookup yields CDR1 SGHTA and CDR2 FQGNSA. The CDR3 nucleotides read TGTGCCAGCAGCTTATGGGCGACAGGCCCAAAAGAGACCCAGTACTTC. Encoded protein: CASSLWATGPKETQYF.

V and J are TRBV7-8 and TRBJ2-7, with D perhaps TRBD1 (6 bases). CDR3 length: 14 residues. V was cut by 5 bases and J by 6 bases, with 17 bases left in between. From germline, CDR1 is SGHVS and CDR2 FQNEAQ. CDR3 sequence: CASSLGDILREQYF. The CDR3 bases are TGTGCCAGCAGCCTCGGGGACATCCTTCGCGAGCAGTACTTC.